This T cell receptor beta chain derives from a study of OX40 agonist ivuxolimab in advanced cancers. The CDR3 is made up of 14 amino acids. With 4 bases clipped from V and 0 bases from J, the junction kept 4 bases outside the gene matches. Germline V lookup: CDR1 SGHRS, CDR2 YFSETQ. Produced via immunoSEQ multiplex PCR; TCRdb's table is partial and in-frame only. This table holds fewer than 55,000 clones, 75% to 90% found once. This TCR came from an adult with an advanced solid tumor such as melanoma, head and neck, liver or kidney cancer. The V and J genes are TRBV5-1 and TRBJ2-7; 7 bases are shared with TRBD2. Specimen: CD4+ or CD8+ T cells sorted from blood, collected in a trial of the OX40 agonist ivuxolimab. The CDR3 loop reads CASSLPSGSYEQYF. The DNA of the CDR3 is TGCGCCAGCAGCCTTCCTAGCGGCTCCTACGAGCAGTACTTC.